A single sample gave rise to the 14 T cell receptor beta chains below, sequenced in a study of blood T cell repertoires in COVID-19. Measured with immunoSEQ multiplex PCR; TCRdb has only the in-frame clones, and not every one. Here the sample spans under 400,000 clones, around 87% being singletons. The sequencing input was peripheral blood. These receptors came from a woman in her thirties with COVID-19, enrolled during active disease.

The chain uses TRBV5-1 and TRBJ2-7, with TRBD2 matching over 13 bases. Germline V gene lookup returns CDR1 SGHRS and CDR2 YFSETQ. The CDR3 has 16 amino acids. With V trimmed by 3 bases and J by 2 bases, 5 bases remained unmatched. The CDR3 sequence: CASSWTGTSGTYEQYF. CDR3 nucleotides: TGCGCCAGCAGCTGGACCGGGACTAGCGGGACCTACGAGCAGTACTTC.

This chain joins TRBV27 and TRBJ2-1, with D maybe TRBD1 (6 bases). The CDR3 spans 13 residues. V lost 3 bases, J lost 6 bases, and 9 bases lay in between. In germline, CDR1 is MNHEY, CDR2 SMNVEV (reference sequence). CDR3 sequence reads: CASSFAGVNEQFF. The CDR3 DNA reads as TGTGCCAGCAGTTTTGCAGGGGTCAATGAGCAGTTCTTC.

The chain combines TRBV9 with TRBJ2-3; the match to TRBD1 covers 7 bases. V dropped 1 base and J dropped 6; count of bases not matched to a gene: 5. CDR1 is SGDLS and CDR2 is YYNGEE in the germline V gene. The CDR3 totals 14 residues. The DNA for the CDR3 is TGTGCCAGCAGCGTAATAGGGGGCCGGGATACGCAGTATTTT. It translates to CASSVIGGRDTQYF.

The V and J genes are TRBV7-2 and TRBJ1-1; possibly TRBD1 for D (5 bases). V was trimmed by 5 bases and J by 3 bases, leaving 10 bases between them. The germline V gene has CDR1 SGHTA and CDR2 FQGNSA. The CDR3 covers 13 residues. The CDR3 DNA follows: TGTGCCAGCAGCCAGGGCGGCTACACTGAAGCTTTCTTT. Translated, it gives CASSQGGYTEAFF. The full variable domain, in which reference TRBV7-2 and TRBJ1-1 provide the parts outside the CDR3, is GAGVSQSPSNKVTEKGKDVELRCDPISGHTALYWYRQSLGQGLEFLIYFQGNSAPDKSGLPSDRFSAERTGGSVSTLTIQRTQQEDSAVYLCASSQGGYTEAFFGQGTRLTVV.

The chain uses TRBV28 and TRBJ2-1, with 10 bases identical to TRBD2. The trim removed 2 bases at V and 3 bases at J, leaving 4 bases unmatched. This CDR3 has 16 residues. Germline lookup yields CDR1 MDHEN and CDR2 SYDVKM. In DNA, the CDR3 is TGTGCCAGCAGTTTAGGGCTAGCGGGAGTCTACAATGAGCAGTTCTTC. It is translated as CASSLGLAGVYNEQFF.

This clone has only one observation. The CDR3 loop is CASSLGFGRADEQYF. The CDR3 region has the DNA TGCGCCAGCAGCTTGGGGTTCGGGAGGGCGGACGAGCAGTACTTC. The rearrangement uses TRBV5-1 and TRBJ2-7; 8 positions agree with TRBD2. The CDR3 consists of 15 residues. Germline V gives CDR1 SGHRS, CDR2 YFSETQ. The junction had 7 bases not matched to a gene; V was cut back by 0 bases and J by 5 bases.

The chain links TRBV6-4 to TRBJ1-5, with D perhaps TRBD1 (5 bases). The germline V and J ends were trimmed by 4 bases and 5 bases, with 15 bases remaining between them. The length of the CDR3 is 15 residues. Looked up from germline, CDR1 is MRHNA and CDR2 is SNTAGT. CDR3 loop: CASSAAGGRDQPQHF. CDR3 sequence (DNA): TGTGCCAGCAGTGCCGCCGGGGGAAGGGATCAGCCCCAGCATTTT.

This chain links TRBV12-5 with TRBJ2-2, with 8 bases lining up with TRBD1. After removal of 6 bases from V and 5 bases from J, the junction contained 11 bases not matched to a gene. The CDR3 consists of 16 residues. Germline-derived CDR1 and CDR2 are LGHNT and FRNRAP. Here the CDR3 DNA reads TGTGCTAGTGGACGACAGACAGGGGTAGAGACCGGGGAGCTGTTTTTT. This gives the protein CASGRQTGVETGELFF.

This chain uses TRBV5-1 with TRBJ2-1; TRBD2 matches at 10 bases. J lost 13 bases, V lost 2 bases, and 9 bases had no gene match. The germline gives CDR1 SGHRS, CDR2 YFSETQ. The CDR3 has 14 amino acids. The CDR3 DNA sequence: TGCGCCAGCAGCTTCTCCGCTAGCGGGAGAAATCAGTTCTTC. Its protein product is CASSFSASGRNQFF. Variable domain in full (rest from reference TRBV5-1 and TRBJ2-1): KAGVTQTPRYLIKTRGQQVTLSCSPISGHRSVSWYQQTPGQGLQFLFEYFSETQRNKGNFPGRFSGRQFSNSRSEMNVSTLELGDSALYLCASSFSASGRNQFFGPGTRLTVL.

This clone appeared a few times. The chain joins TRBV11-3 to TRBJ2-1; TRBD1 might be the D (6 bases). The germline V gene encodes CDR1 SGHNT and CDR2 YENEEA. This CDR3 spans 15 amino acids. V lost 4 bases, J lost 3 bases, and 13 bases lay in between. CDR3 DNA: TGTGCCAGCAGCTCCCGACAGGCCGACTACAATGAGCAGTTCTTC. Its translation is CASSSRQADYNEQFF.

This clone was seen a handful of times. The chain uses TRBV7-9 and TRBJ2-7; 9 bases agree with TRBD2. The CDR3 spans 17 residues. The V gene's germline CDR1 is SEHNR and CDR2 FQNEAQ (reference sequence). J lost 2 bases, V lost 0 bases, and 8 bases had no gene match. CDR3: CASSLAGVAGDPYEQYF. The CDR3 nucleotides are TGTGCCAGCAGCTTAGCCGGGGTAGCGGGAGACCCCTACGAGCAGTACTTC. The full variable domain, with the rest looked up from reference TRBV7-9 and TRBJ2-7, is DTGVSQNPRHKITKRGQNVTFRCDPISEHNRLYWYRQTLGQGPEFLTYFQNEAQLEKSRLLSDRFSAERPKGSFSTLEIQRTEQGDSAMYLCASSLAGVAGDPYEQYFGPGTRLTVT.

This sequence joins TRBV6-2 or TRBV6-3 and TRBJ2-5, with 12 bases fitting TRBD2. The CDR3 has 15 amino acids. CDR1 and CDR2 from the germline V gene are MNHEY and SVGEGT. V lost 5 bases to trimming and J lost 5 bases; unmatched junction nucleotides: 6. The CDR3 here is CASSRTSGKGETQYF. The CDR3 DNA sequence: TGTGCCAGCAGTCGGACTAGCGGGAAGGGGGAGACCCAGTACTTC.

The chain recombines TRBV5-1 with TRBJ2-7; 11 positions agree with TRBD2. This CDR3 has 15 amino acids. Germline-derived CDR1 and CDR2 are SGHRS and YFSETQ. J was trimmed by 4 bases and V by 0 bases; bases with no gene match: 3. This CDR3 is CASSLEGLAEYEQYF. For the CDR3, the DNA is TGCGCCAGCAGCTTGGAGGGACTAGCGGAATACGAGCAGTACTTC.

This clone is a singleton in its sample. In nucleotides, the CDR3 is TGTGCCAGCAGCTTAGTTAGGCAGGGGAACACTGAAGCTTTCTTT. Protein sequence: CASSLVRQGNTEAFF. V usage is TRBV11-2 and J usage is TRBJ1-1; D might be TRBD1 (5 bases). Germline assignment: CDR1 SGHAT and CDR2 FQNNGV. Trimming took off 1 base at V and 1 base at J, with 10 bases between the two ends. The CDR3 runs 15 residues. Variable domain in full (rest from reference TRBV11-2 and TRBJ1-1): EAGVAQSPRYKIIEKRQSVAFWCNPISGHATLYWYQQILGQGPKLLIQFQNNGVVDDSQLPKDRFSAERLKGVDSTLKIQPAKLEDSAVYLCASSLVRQGNTEAFFGQGTRLTVV.